Below, one T cell receptor (beta chain) is given with its context. Germline CDR1 LNHDA, CDR2 SQIVND (reference sequence). The CDR3 loop spans 15 amino acids. V lost 5 bases to trimming and J lost 4 bases, with 15 bases between them. Under the authors' procedure: Estimation of nucleated cell counts was performed using reference gene primer amplification. Only in-frame clones appear in the TCRdb table, and some are missing; sequencing was by immunoSEQ multiplex PCR. Clone size and V and J calls were adopted from that table, with D and trimming inferred from the DNA. The sample includes about 44,000 clones, 80% to 90% of them seen just once. The data are from a study of blood T cell repertoires in COVID-19. Study as a whole: The United States, Italy and Spain were the sources of the acute and convalescent COVID-19 samples. T cells, B-cell-depleted T cells, or PBMCs provided the cDNA or gDNA that served as material.

This chain links TRBV19 with TRBJ1-5, with a possible D match to TRBD1 (5 bases). The sequence derives from a woman in her thirties or forties with acute or convalescent COVID-19. The sample taken for sequencing was peripheral blood. The CDR3, as DNA: TGTGCCAGTAGTGTCCAAAGGGGTCGGAATCAGCCCCAGCATTTT. Its protein is CASSVQRGRNQPQHF.